This T cell receptor (beta chain) was recorded in a study of response to subunit inactivated influenza vaccine. As for this clonotype: The antigen remains unidentified.

TCRdb re-derived calls from the RT-PCR reads in MiXCR, one entry per CDR3 protein. Of about 530,000 distinct CDR3 sequences listed, roughly 12% are singletons. V was cut by 3 bases and J by 0 bases, with 10 bases left in between. The CDR3 has 15 amino acids. Germline loops: CDR1 SGDLS, CDR2 YYNGEE. Broader study findings: There was a suggestion from the authors that each seasonal influenza vaccination recruits few new T cells.

The chain employs TRBV9 and TRBJ2-1; D is uncertain. The TCR was taken from a man aged 45 to 65 who received an inactivated influenza vaccine. Specimen: PBMCs from blood, collected on the day of vaccination. The DNA for the CDR3 is TGTGCCAGCAGCGCCCACGTGAGCTCCTACAATGAGCAGTTCTTC. Its protein is CASSAHVSSYNEQFF. Drawing the rest from reference TRBV9 and TRBJ2-1, the complete variable domain is DSGVTQTPKHLITATGQRVTLRCSPRSGDLSVYWYQQSLDQGLQFLIQYYNGEERAKGNILERFSAQQFPDLHSELNLSSLELGDSALYFCASSAHVSSYNEQFFGPGTRLTVL.